These 19 T cell receptor beta chains were all obtained from the same sample, sequenced in a study of B cell selection in AIRE deficiency. Conventional CD4 T cells were sorted as CD4+CD127+ cells. Method: immunoSEQ multiplex PCR; TCRdb's copy keeps in-frame clones and lacks some. The sample contains fewer than 30,000 clones, about 96% of which appear only once. The specimen sequenced was conventional CD4+ T cells sorted from PBMCs. The receptor source for this set is a human donor with AIRE deficiency.

This chain joins TRBV7-2 and TRBJ1-2; TRBD1 matches 12 bases. The ends lost 4 bases at V and 6 bases at J; junction bases unmatched: 6. Germline CDR1 and CDR2: SGHTA and FQGNSA. CDR3 length: 15 amino acids. The CDR3 sequence: CASSSLRDRGHGYTF. CDR3 bases: TGTGCCAGCAGCTCTCTCCGGGACAGGGGGCATGGCTACACCTTC.

V usage is TRBV30 and J usage is TRBJ1-6, with 8 nucleotides matching TRBD1. The CDR3 contains 13 residues. The J segment lost 9 bases and the V segment lost 5 bases, leaving 6 bases of the junction unmatched. Germline values: CDR1 GTSNPN, CDR2 SVGIG (reference sequence). CDR3 coding DNA: TGTGCCTGGGTTGACAGGGGTATTTCACCCCTCCACTTT. As protein: CAWVDRGISPLHF.

The J gene is TRBJ2-5, the V gene TRBV5-1; possible D gene TRBD2, 6 bases. The length of the CDR3 is 13 residues. With 4 bases removed from V and 5 bases from J, the gap between germline ends came to 12 bases. Per germline, CDR1 SGHRS and CDR2 YFSETQ. CDR3 in amino acids: CASSLGGRETQYF. CDR3 in DNA: TGCGCCAGCAGCCTCGGGGGTAGGGAGACCCAGTACTTC. Complete variable domain (other parts from reference TRBV5-1 and TRBJ2-5): KAGVTQTPRYLIKTRGQQVTLSCSPISGHRSVSWYQQTPGQGLQFLFEYFSETQRNKGNFPGRFSGRQFSNSRSEMNVSTLELGDSALYLCASSLGGRETQYFGPGTRLLVL.

The CDR3 nucleotides are TGTGCCACCAGCAGAGATTGGACAGGGGAAGAGACCCAGTACTTC. This gives the protein CATSRDWTGEETQYF. This rearrangement joins TRBV15 to TRBJ2-5; 9 nucleotides line up with TRBD1. The CDR3 totals 15 residues. The germline gives CDR1 LNHNV, CDR2 YYDKDF (reference sequence). V was pared by 0 bases and J by 3 bases, with 2 bases of the junction left unmatched.

The V call is TRBV19, the J call TRBJ2-5; 10 nucleotides agree with TRBD2. There are 15 residues in the CDR3. Germline CDR1 and CDR2: LNHDA and SQIVND (reference sequence). V trimming: 5 bases; J trimming: 8 bases; junction bases outside the gene matches: 11. CDR3: CASSGTGTSVETQYF. The CDR3 nucleotides are TGTGCCAGTAGTGGCACCGGGACTAGCGTGGAAACCCAGTACTTC.

The chain recombines TRBV5-1 with TRBJ1-3; D possibly corresponds to TRBD1 (5 bases). Germline V gene lookup returns CDR1 SGHRS and CDR2 YFSETQ. V dropped 4 bases and J dropped 4 bases, with 15 bases sitting between them. CDR3 size: 15 residues. CDR3 in amino acids: CASSLGTGSGNTIYF. CDR3 bases: TGCGCCAGCAGCCTCGGGACGGGGTCCGGAAACACCATATATTTT.

The chain joins TRBV25-1 to TRBJ2-1, with TRBD1 as a possible D gene (6 bases). Per the germline V gene, CDR1 is MGHDK and CDR2 is SYGVNS. This CDR3 is built from 15 residues. V lost 4 bases, J lost 1 base, and 11 bases lay in between. The CDR3 sequence: CASSVTGSSYNEQFF. In DNA form, the CDR3 reads TGTGCCAGCAGTGTAACAGGGTCATCCTACAATGAGCAGTTCTTC.

This chain uses TRBV6-5 with TRBJ2-1; 8 bases line up with TRBD2. Trimming cost V 0 bases and J 3 bases; bases outside gene matches: 4. The V gene's germline CDR1 is MNHEY and CDR2 SVGAGI. This CDR3 has 16 residues. CDR3 sequence: CASSYSPLAVYNEQFF. The CDR3 nucleotides are TGTGCCAGCAGTTACTCCCCACTAGCGGTCTACAATGAGCAGTTCTTC.

The chain employs TRBV7-6 and TRBJ2-7; perhaps TRBD1 as D (5 bases). The V end was cut by 5 bases, the J end by 6 bases, with 14 bases between. This CDR3 has 13 amino acids. Per the germline V gene, CDR1 is SGHVS and CDR2 is FNYEAQ. The chain's CDR3 is CASSPRVFGEQYF. CDR3 DNA: TGTGCCAGCAGCCCCAGGGTATTTGGCGAGCAGTACTTC.

The J gene is TRBJ1-2, the V gene TRBV6-6; 8 positions match TRBD1. The germline V gene has CDR1 MNHNY and CDR2 SVGAGI (reference sequence). After removal of 5 bases from V and 3 bases from J, the junction contained 5 bases not matched to a gene. The CDR3 contains 14 residues. CDR3 bases: TGTGCCAGCAGTACTTGGACAGGGCACTATGGCTACACCTTC. Translated: CASSTWTGHYGYTF.

The sample holds one count of this clone. The chain links TRBV6-1 to TRBJ1-2, with D possibly matching TRBD1 (5 bases). There are 14 residues in the CDR3. The V gene lost 5 bases and the J gene lost 3 bases, with 13 bases spanning the gap. CDR1 and CDR2 (germline): MNHNS, SASEGT. Here the CDR3 DNA reads TGTGCCAGCAGTCCCGGGACGGCTTACTATGGCTACACCTTC. This codes for CASSPGTAYYGYTF.

The rearrangement links TRBV15 to TRBJ2-3, with D tentatively TRBD2 (6 bases). Germline V gene data show CDR1 as LNHNV and CDR2 as YYDKDF (reference sequence). The length of the CDR3 is 13 residues. V lost 3 bases and J lost 5, with 9 bases in between. CDR3 amino acids: CATSRWGEDTQYF. CDR3 DNA sequence: TGTGCCACCAGCAGGTGGGGGGAAGATACGCAGTATTTT.

This rearrangement joins TRBV7-8 to TRBJ2-3; D is perhaps TRBD2 (5 bases). The V end lost 1 base, the J end lost 3 bases, and 11 bases lay between the germline ends. The CDR3 runs to 15 residues. Looked up from germline, CDR1 is SGHVS and CDR2 is FQNEAQ. The DNA for the CDR3 is TGTGCCAGCAGCTTAGAGGGAGTCGGGACAGATACGCAGTATTTT. This codes for CASSLEGVGTDTQYF.

The genes are TRBV19 and TRBJ2-3; maybe TRBD2 (7 bases). Trimming removed 6 bases from V and 2 bases from J, with 15 bases in between. CDR1 and CDR2 from the germline V gene are LNHDA and SQIVND (reference sequence). The CDR3 loop spans 15 amino acids. The CDR3 DNA follows: TGTGCCAGTAGCACGGGGGGCGGGACCACAGATACGCAGTATTTT. It specifies CASSTGGGTTDTQYF.

The CDR3 sequence is CASSTRDRGTDTQYF. The DNA for the CDR3 is TGTGCCAGCAGCACAAGGGACAGGGGGACAGATACGCAGTATTTT. This sequence joins TRBV21-1 and TRBJ2-3; TRBD1, the table's D call, was not compared with the DNA. TRBV21-1 is a known pseudogene. The CDR3 totals 15 residues.

The chain joins TRBV7-8 to TRBJ1-2; weak D call: TRBD1 (5 bases). The CDR3 spans 17 residues. The V gene lost 5 bases and the J gene lost 2 bases, with 21 bases spanning the gap. CDR1 SGHVS and CDR2 FQNEAQ come from the germline V gene. In DNA, the CDR3 is TGTGCCAGCAGCCCATCCGGGACGAGGGAACAAAACTATGGCTACACCTTC. This encodes CASSPSGTREQNYGYTF.

The J gene is TRBJ1-5, the V gene TRBV6-5; D not certain. CDR3 size: 15 residues. Germline loops: CDR1 MNHEY, CDR2 SVGAGI. V was trimmed by 6 bases and J by 1 base, leaving 13 bases between them. CDR3 nucleotides: TGTGCCAGCAGCCTCGAAGGGTCGAGCAATCAGCCCCAGCATTTT. Translating gives CASSLEGSSNQPQHF.

The chain recombines TRBV5-4 with TRBJ1-5; 8 bases are shared with TRBD1. The V gene's germline CDR1 is SGHNT and CDR2 YYREEE (reference sequence). This CDR3 has 15 residues. V gave up 4 bases and J gave up 2 bases; unmatched junction bases: 5. In DNA, the CDR3 is TGTGCCAGCAGCCCAGACAGGGGAGGCAATCAGCCCCAGCATTTT. As protein: CASSPDRGGNQPQHF.

This clone was seen just once. The chain carries TRBV5-4 and TRBJ2-1, with D possibly TRBD2 on 5 matching bases. This CDR3 has 13 amino acids. The ends were cut back, 1 base at V and 12 bases at J, with 14 bases in the middle. CDR1 and CDR2 (germline): SGHNT, YYREEE (reference sequence). The CDR3 loop is CASSLRPGAGQFF. The CDR3 bases are TGTGCCAGCAGCTTGAGGCCCGGCGCGGGGCAGTTCTTC.